This T cell receptor (beta chain) was retrieved from a study of T cells in Graves' hyperthyroidism and ophthalmopathy. Findings and limits, study-wide: Ophthalmopathy was model-predicted a median roughly 6.5 months pre-onset.

Graves' hyperthyroidism showing no ophthalmopathy progression within 18 months was considered stable. Reasons for excluding patients were uncontrolled infection, other autoimmune disease, pregnancy or lactation. Diagnoses were established using clinical symptoms, serum thyroxine and TRAb, thyroid ultrasound and orbital computed tomography. RNA transcripts served as the template for amplifying TCR beta CDR3 regions. The TCR CDR3 first-round RT-PCR relied on the HTBI primer set. A single record per CDR3 protein comes from TCRdb applying MiXCR to the multiplex PCR reads. The top ten clones hold approximately 10% of a sample with about 840,000 distinct CDR3 sequences, around 39% of them seen once. This CDR3 has 13 amino acids. The germline V gene has CDR1 MNHEY and CDR2 SVGAGI. V was clipped by 5 bases and J by 4 bases, with 11 bases between them. The sample holds a few counts of this clonotype. What it binds is unknown.

The sequencing input was blood. The TCR originated in a man younger than 35 with Graves' hyperthyroidism. The rearrangement joins TRBV6-5 to TRBJ1-1, with unresolved D. The CDR3 coding sequence is TGTGCCAGCAGTCCGATTCCTGGCACTGAAGCTTTCTTT. Its protein is CASSPIPGTEAFF.